The 3 T cell receptor beta chains listed next were all sequenced from one sample in a study of graft-versus-host responses after intestinal transplantation. The table came from immunoSEQ multiplex PCR; TCRdb's copy has only in-frame clones and leaves some out. This sample has almost 40,000 clones, with around 96% found just once. Antigens for these TCRs are unknown. The sample here was unstimulated CD8+ T cells sorted from spleen or lymph node cells, taken before transplant. The source is a human donor who was the organ donor for an intestinal transplant.

This clone was counted a single time. This sequence joins TRBV2 and TRBJ2-5, with 7 bases fitting TRBD1. V lost 6 bases, J lost 3 bases, and 4 bases stayed unmatched. This CDR3 region has 13 residues. Looked up from germline, CDR1 is SNHLY and CDR2 is FYNNEI. The CDR3 DNA reads as TGTGCCAGCAGCAGGGGGACAGAAGAGACCCAGTACTTC. Translated, it gives CASSRGTEETQYF.

This sequence joins TRBV19 and TRBJ1-2; D gene ambiguous. CDR1 is LNHDA, CDR2 SQIVND, per germline (reference sequence). V lost 3 bases to trimming and J lost 0 bases, with 8 bases between them. The CDR3 has 14 residues. CDR3 loop: CASSIQDSNYGYTF. As DNA, the CDR3 is TGTGCCAGTAGTATCCAGGATTCTAACTATGGCTACACCTTC.

This clone was counted a single time. This sequence joins TRBV4-1 and TRBJ2-5; TRBD1 aligns across 7 bases. V trimming: 0 bases; J trimming: 7 bases; junction bases outside the gene matches: 8. In germline, CDR1 is MGHRA, CDR2 YSYEKL. The CDR3 is 15 residues long. CDR3 protein: CASSQEARQGVTQYF. CDR3 DNA sequence: TGCGCCAGCAGCCAAGAAGCGAGACAGGGCGTGACCCAGTACTTC.